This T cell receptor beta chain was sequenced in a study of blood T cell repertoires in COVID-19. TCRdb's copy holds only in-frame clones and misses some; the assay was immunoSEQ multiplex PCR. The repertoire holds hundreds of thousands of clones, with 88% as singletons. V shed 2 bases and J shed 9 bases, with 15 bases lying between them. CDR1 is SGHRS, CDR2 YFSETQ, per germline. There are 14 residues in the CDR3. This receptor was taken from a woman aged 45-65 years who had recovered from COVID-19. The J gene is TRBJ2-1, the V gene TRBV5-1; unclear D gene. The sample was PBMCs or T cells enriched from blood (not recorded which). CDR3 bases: TGCGCCAGCAGCTTTGAGTTGCCGAACGGTGAGCAGTTCTTC. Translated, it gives CASSFELPNGEQFF. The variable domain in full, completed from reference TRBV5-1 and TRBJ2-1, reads KAGVTQTPRYLIKTRGQQVTLSCSPISGHRSVSWYQQTPGQGLQFLFEYFSETQRNKGNFPGRFSGRQFSNSRSEMNVSTLELGDSALYLCASSFELPNGEQFFGPGTRLTVL.